This section outlines one T cell receptor beta chain sequence together with its context. As yet, its antigen is unknown. This specimen belongs to a study of blood T cells in healthy people across ages. A sample-barcoded 5' primer and a J-beta primer mix were used in a second PCR of roughly 6 to 12 cycles. TCRdb called the 5' RACE reads again in MiXCR, with one record for every CDR3 protein. The sample consists of approximately 1.5 million distinct CDR3 sequences, 42% of them appearing once. The V gene end was trimmed by 2 bases and the J gene end by 3 bases; junction bases not matched to a gene: 5. Germline loops: CDR1 KGHSH, CDR2 LQKENI. The CDR3 length is 15 residues. Study results and limitations: Relative to aged donors, long-lived donors carried more naive CD4+ cells and displayed higher diversity.

The source is a young woman in good health. The chain joins TRBV18 to TRBJ2-5; 8 bases align to TRBD1. Sequenced material: blood. This CDR3 is CASSPVTGVEETQYF. The CDR3 DNA follows: TGTGCCAGCTCACCAGTGACAGGGGTCGAAGAGACCCAGTACTTC. Looking up the rest from reference TRBV18 and TRBJ2-5 gives the full variable domain: NAGVMQNPRHLVRRRGQEARLRCSPMKGHSHVYWYRQLPEEGLKFMVYLQKENIIDESGMPKERFSAEFPKEGPSILRIQQVVRGDSAAYFCASSPVTGVEETQYFGPGTRLLVL.